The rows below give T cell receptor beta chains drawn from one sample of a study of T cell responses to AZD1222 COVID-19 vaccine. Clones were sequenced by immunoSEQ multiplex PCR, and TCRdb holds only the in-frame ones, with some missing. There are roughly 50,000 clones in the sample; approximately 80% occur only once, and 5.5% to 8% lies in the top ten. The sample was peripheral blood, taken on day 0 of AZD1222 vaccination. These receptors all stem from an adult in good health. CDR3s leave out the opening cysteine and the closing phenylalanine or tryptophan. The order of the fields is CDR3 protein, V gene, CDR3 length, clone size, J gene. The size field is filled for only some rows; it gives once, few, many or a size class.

cdr3_aa: ASSLSEGREQY
v_call: TRBV12-3/TRBV12-4
cdr3_length: 11
clone_size: .
j_call: TRBJ2-7

cdr3_aa: ASSATGTGGTEKLF
v_call: TRBV5-1
cdr3_length: 14
clone_size: .
j_call: TRBJ1-4

cdr3_aa: ASSGQVRTEAF
v_call: TRBV2
cdr3_length: 11
clone_size: .
j_call: TRBJ1-1

cdr3_aa: ASSPLGTYDNSPLH
v_call: TRBV6-6
cdr3_length: 14
clone_size: .
j_call: TRBJ1-6

cdr3_aa: ASSPGLPYGYT
v_call: TRBV11-2
cdr3_length: 11
clone_size: .
j_call: TRBJ1-2

cdr3_aa: ASSPGLAGAGELF
v_call: TRBV7-6
cdr3_length: 13
clone_size: .
j_call: TRBJ2-2

cdr3_aa: ASSPETSGRAFNEQF
v_call: TRBV5-4
cdr3_length: 15
clone_size: .
j_call: TRBJ2-1

cdr3_aa: ASSFRNEGAEQY
v_call: TRBV27
cdr3_length: 12
clone_size: .
j_call: TRBJ2-7

cdr3_aa: ASSLGQPAHGYT
v_call: TRBV28
cdr3_length: 12
clone_size: .
j_call: TRBJ1-2

cdr3_aa: ASSPGEGLGKNIQY
v_call: TRBV18
cdr3_length: 14
clone_size: .
j_call: TRBJ2-4

cdr3_aa: ASSSGNTDTQY
v_call: TRBV2
cdr3_length: 11
clone_size: .
j_call: TRBJ2-3

cdr3_aa: ASSIQTNQPQH
v_call: TRBV19
cdr3_length: 11
clone_size: .
j_call: TRBJ1-5

cdr3_aa: ASSPGGAIGAF
v_call: TRBV12-3/TRBV12-4
cdr3_length: 11
clone_size: .
j_call: TRBJ1-1

cdr3_aa: ASSLWTGQETQY
v_call: TRBV7-9
cdr3_length: 12
clone_size: once
j_call: TRBJ2-5

cdr3_aa: ASSVGQRGTGELF
v_call: TRBV2
cdr3_length: 13
clone_size: .
j_call: TRBJ2-2

cdr3_aa: SAGGNYGYT
v_call: TRBV29-1
cdr3_length: 9
clone_size: .
j_call: TRBJ1-2

cdr3_aa: ASSPTGVQETQY
v_call: TRBV5-6
cdr3_length: 12
clone_size: .
j_call: TRBJ2-5

cdr3_aa: ASRIRQRGGNEQF
v_call: TRBV6-5
cdr3_length: 13
clone_size: .
j_call: TRBJ2-1

cdr3_aa: ASSPDREGIQY
v_call: TRBV13
cdr3_length: 11
clone_size: .
j_call: TRBJ2-4

cdr3_aa: ASSPSGTGAGAEAF
v_call: TRBV18
cdr3_length: 14
clone_size: .
j_call: TRBJ1-1

cdr3_aa: ASSRQIGSYEQY
v_call: TRBV6-5
cdr3_length: 12
clone_size: .
j_call: TRBJ2-7

cdr3_aa: AVRSSGNTIY
v_call: TRBV27
cdr3_length: 10
clone_size: .
j_call: TRBJ1-3

cdr3_aa: ASSPGGGTYTIY
v_call: TRBV7-9
cdr3_length: 12
clone_size: .
j_call: TRBJ1-3

cdr3_aa: SASRGGPTTDTQY
v_call: TRBV20-1
cdr3_length: 13
clone_size: .
j_call: TRBJ2-3

cdr3_aa: ASSKEGDRGRNTIY
v_call: TRBV4-1
cdr3_length: 14
clone_size: .
j_call: TRBJ1-3

cdr3_aa: ASSLEGAKTQY
v_call: TRBV5-6
cdr3_length: 11
clone_size: few
j_call: TRBJ2-5

cdr3_aa: VRSPWTGRTEAF
v_call: TRBV7-5
cdr3_length: 12
clone_size: .
j_call: TRBJ1-1

cdr3_aa: ASSYGTSGGGNEQF
v_call: TRBV6-2/TRBV6-3
cdr3_length: 14
clone_size: .
j_call: TRBJ2-1

cdr3_aa: ASSQAGAQGISPLH
v_call: TRBV3-1/TRBV3-2
cdr3_length: 14
clone_size: .
j_call: TRBJ1-6

cdr3_aa: ASSFEGNQPQH
v_call: TRBV28
cdr3_length: 11
clone_size: .
j_call: TRBJ1-5

cdr3_aa: ASSSASTNEKLF
v_call: TRBV5-1
cdr3_length: 12
clone_size: .
j_call: TRBJ1-4

cdr3_aa: ASSRPDRGMNQPQH
v_call: TRBV6-2/TRBV6-3
cdr3_length: 14
clone_size: .
j_call: TRBJ1-5

cdr3_aa: ASSFPTSPLH
v_call: TRBV27
cdr3_length: 10
clone_size: .
j_call: TRBJ1-6

cdr3_aa: ASSLTGNTEAF
v_call: TRBV7-9
cdr3_length: 11
clone_size: .
j_call: TRBJ1-1

cdr3_aa: ASSSPLDGYT
v_call: TRBV28
cdr3_length: 10
clone_size: .
j_call: TRBJ1-2

cdr3_aa: ASSLTLNTEAF
v_call: TRBV3-1/TRBV3-2
cdr3_length: 11
clone_size: .
j_call: TRBJ1-1

cdr3_aa: ASSLIGTSGRTYEQY
v_call: TRBV28
cdr3_length: 15
clone_size: .
j_call: TRBJ2-7

cdr3_aa: ASTDTSYEQY
v_call: TRBV5-1
cdr3_length: 10
clone_size: .
j_call: TRBJ2-7

cdr3_aa: ASSFGGSYEQY
v_call: TRBV7-9
cdr3_length: 11
clone_size: few
j_call: TRBJ2-7

cdr3_aa: ASSLKGLGNTGELF
v_call: TRBV7-6
cdr3_length: 14
clone_size: .
j_call: TRBJ2-2

cdr3_aa: ASSLVLARGETQY
v_call: TRBV5-1
cdr3_length: 13
clone_size: .
j_call: TRBJ2-5